These 26 T cell receptor beta chains were sequenced from one sample in a study of CDR3 diversity in severe acne. TCRdb re-derived calls from the PCR reads in MiXCR, one entry per CDR3 protein. The sample carries about 90,000 distinct CDR3 sequences, around half recorded once. Sequences were obtained from blood. These receptors originate from a male donor in good health, serving as a control.

The sample holds many counts of this clonotype. The CDR3 protein is CASSLTRERSYNEQFF. The CDR3 DNA is TGTGCCAGCAGTTTGACGCGGGAGAGGTCCTACAATGAGCAGTTCTTC. The V call is TRBV28, the J call TRBJ2-1; TRBD2 matches at 7 bases. V lost 3 bases and J lost 1; bases outside the gene matches: 6. The CDR3 length is 16 residues. The germline CDR1 and CDR2 sequences are MDHEN and SYDVKM.

CDR3 DNA sequence: TGTGCCAGCAGCTCGTCACCCCCGCGGAGCGAGACCCAGTACTTC. Amino acids: CASSSSPPRSETQYF. The rearrangement uses TRBV7-8 and TRBJ2-5; D is ambiguous. V was clipped by 4 bases and J by 5 bases, with 17 bases between them. This CDR3 contains 15 residues. Germline V gene data show CDR1 as SGHVS and CDR2 as FQNEAQ.

This clonotype was seen many times. This chain links TRBV6-1 with TRBJ2-1; 11 bases map to TRBD2. CDR1 and CDR2 (germline): MNHNS, SASEGT. Trimming took 7 bases from V and 13 from J; bases not matched to a gene: 15. This CDR3 spans 15 amino acids. CDR3 in DNA: TGTGCCAGCAATCCCGGGACTAGCGGTCTCTCCCCCCAGTTCTTC. Translating gives CASNPGTSGLSPQFF.

To note about this clonotype: An end of the junction does not agree with germline; a read error may underlie this. This chain joins TRBV27 and TRBJ1-3; D unresolved. The CDR3 totals 14 residues. Germline loops: CDR1 MNHEY, CDR2 SMNVEV (reference sequence). The DNA of the CDR3 is TGTGCCAGCAGTATCGGGCTTTCTGGAAACGCCATATATTTT. Amino acid sequence: CASSIGLSGNAIYF.

This clonotype was seen only a few times. J is TRBJ2-7 and V is TRBV7-2; TRBD1 aligns across 9 bases. V trimming: 4 bases; J trimming: 2 bases; junction bases outside the gene matches: 3. In germline, CDR1 is SGHTA, CDR2 FQGNSA. The CDR3 loop spans 14 amino acids. CDR3 amino acids: CASSSRTGAYEQYF. Written as DNA, the CDR3 is TGTGCCAGCAGCTCCAGGACAGGGGCCTACGAGCAGTACTTC.

The chain links TRBV4-1 to TRBJ2-7; 11 bases are a match to TRBD1. The V segment lost 3 bases and the J segment 4 bases; nucleotides outside the gene matches: 2. The CDR3 contains 14 residues. CDR1 is MGHRA and CDR2 is YSYEKL in the germline V gene. In nucleotides, the CDR3 is TGCGCCAGCAGCCAGAGGGACAGGGGGTACGAGCAGTACTTC. It is translated as CASSQRDRGYEQYF.

The chain combines TRBV19 with TRBJ2-7; TRBD2 aligns across 13 bases. Germline V gives CDR1 LNHDA, CDR2 SQIVND (reference sequence). This CDR3 has 17 amino acids. V trimming: 4 bases; J trimming: 4 bases; junction bases outside the gene matches: 10. The CDR3 is CASSTYGTSGKKYEQYF. The CDR3 bases are TGTGCCAGTAGTACTTACGGGACTAGCGGGAAAAAGTACGAGCAGTACTTC.

This clonotype was seen a single time. This chain joins TRBV2 and TRBJ2-3; no clear D gene. There are 16 residues in the CDR3. Trimming left V 10 bases short and J 2 bases short, with 22 bases between. Germline CDR1 and CDR2: SNHLY and FYNNEI. The CDR3 DNA is TGTGCCAAAACAAGAGGACCTATAACACACACAGATACGCAGTATTTT. It translates to CAKTRGPITHTDTQYF.

This clonotype has a single count. This chain links TRBV30 with TRBJ2-7; 8 nucleotides line up with TRBD2. This CDR3 region has 16 residues. The germline CDR1 and CDR2 sequences are GTSNPN and SVGIG (reference sequence). V shed 0 bases and J 7 bases; nucleotides not matched to a gene: 14. The CDR3 nucleotides are TGTGCCTGGAGTGTACAACGGGGGGGGAACACCGGGGAGCAGTACTTC. Its protein product is CAWSVQRGGNTGEQYF.

This clonotype turned up a few times. The V call is TRBV5-1, the J call TRBJ2-5, with D perhaps TRBD1 (6 bases). The CDR3 has 14 amino acids. V lost 0 bases, J lost 0 bases, and 6 bases lay in between. Germline V CDR1 and CDR2: SGHRS, YFSETQ. DNA for the CDR3: TGCGCCAGCAGCTTGGGGACAGACCAAGAGACCCAGTACTTC. Its translation: CASSLGTDQETQYF.

This clonotype appeared many times. The chain combines TRBV5-5 with TRBJ2-1, with D perhaps being TRBD1 or TRBD2 (6 bases each). The V and J ends lost 2 bases and 0 bases respectively, with 12 bases between them. The CDR3 covers 16 residues. The germline V gene encodes CDR1 SGHKS and CDR2 YYEKEE (reference sequence). Here the CDR3 reads CASSFGGQSSYNEQFF. The CDR3 DNA sequence: TGTGCCAGCAGCTTCGGGGGCCAGAGCTCCTACAATGAGCAGTTCTTC.

As regards this clonotype: The CDR3 does not close with the conserved phenylalanine or tryptophan, likely indicating a read error. The V and J genes are TRBV27 and TRBJ2-5, with 8 bases aligning to TRBD2. There are 16 residues in the CDR3. Germline V gene data show CDR1 as MNHEY and CDR2 as SMNVEV (reference sequence). CDR3 protein: CASSLTSGSLMETQYS. The DNA for the CDR3 is TGCGCCAGCAGCTTAACCAGCGGGAGTTTAATGGAGACCCAGTACTCC.

Comment on this clonotype: Since a much larger clone is just one base distant, this may be a read error. The chain employs TRBV12-3 or TRBV12-4 and TRBJ2-1; D unclear. The CDR3 runs 12 residues. Trimming took off 4 bases at V and 4 bases at J, with 5 bases between the two ends. The CDR3 is CASSSGYNEQFF. The CDR3 DNA reads as TGTGCCAGCAGTTCGGGTTACAATGAGCAGTTCTTC.

The rearrangement links TRBV5-6 to TRBJ2-7; TRBD2 aligns across 7 bases. Germline V gene lookup returns CDR1 SGHDT and CDR2 YYEEEE. The J segment lost 3 bases and the V segment lost 3 bases, leaving 6 bases of the junction unmatched. This CDR3 has 14 amino acids. CDR3 coding DNA: TGTGCCAGCAGCTGGGGCGGCGGGGGCTACGAGCAGTACTTC. Protein: CASSWGGGGYEQYF.

The chain uses TRBV9 and TRBJ1-3; TRBD1 matches at 9 bases. The CDR3 runs 15 residues. Germline CDR1 and CDR2: SGDLS and YYNGEE. J was trimmed by 6 bases and V by 4 bases; bases with no gene match: 8. The CDR3 region has the DNA TGTGCCAGCAGCCTCACGGGACAGGGCACAAACACCATATATTTT. Protein: CASSLTGQGTNTIYF.

The chain has TRBV6-6 and TRBJ2-7; 7 bases are a match to TRBD2. The length of the CDR3 is 13 residues. Trimming took 2 bases from V and 7 from J; bases not matched to a gene: 5. Germline V gives CDR1 MNHNY, CDR2 SVGAGI (reference sequence). The CDR3 loop reads CASSYGPGGEQYF. The CDR3 DNA reads TGTGCCAGCAGTTACGGGCCCGGGGGGGAGCAGTACTTC.

This clonotype came up a few times. The chain uses TRBV5-4 and TRBJ2-3; 10 bases match TRBD2. The junction had 0 bases not matched to a gene; V was cut back by 4 bases and J by 1 base. This CDR3 has 14 residues. Germline CDR1 is SGHNT and CDR2 is YYREEE (reference sequence). The CDR3 region is CASSGTSGTDTQYF. As DNA, the CDR3 is TGTGCCAGCAGCGGGACTAGCGGCACAGATACGCAGTATTTT.

The gene calls are TRBV12-3 or TRBV12-4 and TRBJ2-7; D is undetermined. Deletions cut 1 base from V and 2 bases from J, with 9 bases between. This CDR3 has 14 amino acids. The CDR3 bases are TGTGCCAGCAGTTTAGTTGGAAACACCTACGAGCAGTACTTC. This codes for CASSLVGNTYEQYF.

The chain links TRBV2 to TRBJ1-3; D remains unclear. Germline lookup yields CDR1 SNHLY and CDR2 FYNNEI. Trimming took off 0 bases at V and 4 bases at J, with 13 bases between the two ends. The CDR3 extends over 16 amino acids. CDR3 nucleotide sequence: TGTGCCAGCAGTGAAGCAGGCCCGGCGGCCGGAAACACCATATATTTT. This encodes CASSEAGPAAGNTIYF.

This clonotype was recorded a few times. The chain links TRBV6-5 to TRBJ1-1; D not resolved. V was pared by 7 bases and J by 4 bases, with 19 bases between. The germline V gene encodes CDR1 MNHEY and CDR2 SVGAGI. The length of the CDR3 is 15 residues. The CDR3: CASTYGQARGTEAFF. Written as DNA, the CDR3 is TGTGCCAGCACCTACGGGCAGGCCCGGGGCACTGAAGCTTTCTTT.

The chain has TRBV5-8 and TRBJ2-3; 15 bases line up with TRBD2. With V trimmed by 2 bases and J by 0 bases, 4 bases remained unmatched. There are 18 residues in the CDR3. Germline V gene lookup returns CDR1 SGHTS and CDR2 YDEGEE. In DNA, the CDR3 is TGTGCCAGCAGCTTAAGGACTAGCGGGAGGGGTAGCACAGATACGCAGTATTTT. Translated, it gives CASSLRTSGRGSTDTQYF.

As to this clonotype: The junction does not match germline at one end; this may be a read error. The chain uses TRBV5-5 and TRBJ2-7; 9 bases are a match to TRBD1. Germline V lookup: CDR1 SGHKS, CDR2 YYEKEE (reference sequence). CDR3 length: 15 residues. The CDR3 DNA sequence: TGTGCCAGCAGCCATTCGGGACAGGGTTCCTGCGAGCAGTACTTC. Amino acid sequence: CASSHSGQGSCEQYF.

This chain uses TRBV6-5 with TRBJ1-1, with D uncertain. CDR3 length: 13 residues. The germline gives CDR1 MNHEY, CDR2 SVGAGI. V lost 0 bases, J lost 11 bases, and 13 bases lay in between. CDR3 nucleotide sequence: TGTGCCAGCAGTTACTCGATTTTGTCTCTGGCTTTCTTT. Protein sequence: CASSYSILSLAFF.

At least ten counts were recorded for this clonotype. The rearrangement links TRBV2 to TRBJ2-6, with a tentative D call TRBD2 (5 bases). The CDR3 has 20 residues. Trimming shortened V by 4 bases and J by 0 bases, and 22 bases separated the two germline ends. Germline CDR1 and CDR2: SNHLY and FYNNEI. CDR3: CASSVFGKLERGSGANVLTF. The CDR3 nucleotides are TGTGCCAGCAGTGTTTTTGGCAAACTCGAACGGGGCTCTGGGGCCAACGTCCTGACTTTC. The whole variable domain, remainder taken from reference TRBV2 and TRBJ2-6, is EPEVTQTPSHQVTQMGQEVILRCVPISNHLYFYWYRQILGQKVEFLVSFYNNEISEKSEIFDDQFSVERPDGSNFTLKIRSTKLEDSAMYFCASSVFGKLERGSGANVLTFGAGSRLTVL.

By proportion, this clonotype is medium-sized. The rearrangement joins TRBV7-3 to TRBJ2-3, with D possibly matching TRBD2 (6 bases). Germline values: CDR1 SGHTA, CDR2 FQGTGA. This CDR3 is built from 14 residues. The V end lost 3 bases, the J end lost 2 bases, and 9 bases lay between the germline ends. CDR3 amino acids: CASSFRGNTDTQYF. In DNA form, the CDR3 reads TGTGCCAGCAGCTTCCGCGGGAACACAGATACGCAGTATTTT.

This chain connects TRBV25-1 to TRBJ2-7, with D hard to call. Germline V gene lookup returns CDR1 MGHDK and CDR2 SYGVNS. The CDR3 runs to 10 residues. Trimming cost V 10 bases and J 6 bases, with 10 bases left between them. CDR3 DNA sequence: TGTGCCAAAGACATACGCGAGCAGTACTTC. This sequence encodes CAKDIREQYF.